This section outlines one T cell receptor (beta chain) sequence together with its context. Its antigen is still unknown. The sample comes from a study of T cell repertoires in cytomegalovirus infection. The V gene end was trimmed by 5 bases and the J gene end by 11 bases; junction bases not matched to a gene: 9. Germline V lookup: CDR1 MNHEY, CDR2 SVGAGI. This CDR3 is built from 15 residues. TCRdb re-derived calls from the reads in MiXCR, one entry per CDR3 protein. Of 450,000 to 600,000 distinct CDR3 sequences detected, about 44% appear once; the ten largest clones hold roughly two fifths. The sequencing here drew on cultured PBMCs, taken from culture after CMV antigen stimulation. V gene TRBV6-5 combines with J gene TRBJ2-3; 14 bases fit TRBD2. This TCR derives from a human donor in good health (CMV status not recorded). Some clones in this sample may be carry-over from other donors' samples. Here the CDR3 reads CASSPSGLAGGGQYF. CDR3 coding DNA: TGTGCCAGCAGTCCTTCCGGACTAGCGGGAGGAGGGCAGTATTTT.